These 12 T cell receptor beta chains originate from one sample sequenced in a study of Ad26.COV2.S vaccination and SARS-CoV-2 variants. Treatment described: some 19 received Ad26.COV2.S at low or high dose, single or two shots; about 5 received placebo; per-sample allocation not given. All samples were drawn on day 63, counting from the first vaccine or placebo injection. Using immunoSEQ multiplex PCR, the repertoire was profiled, and TCRdb retains in-frame clones only, with some absent. The top ten clones hold under 2% of a sample with more than 300,000 clones, about 86% of them seen once. The sample was peripheral blood, taken in a trial of Ad26.COV2.S vaccine versus placebo. The receptors shown here come from a person between 18 and 60 years old who received the Ad26.COV2.S COVID-19 vaccine or a placebo.

This chain connects TRBV25-1 to TRBJ2-7; D unresolved. V was trimmed by 7 bases and J by 5 bases, leaving 9 bases between them. CDR1 is MGHDK, CDR2 SYGVNS, per germline. CDR3 size: 11 residues. The CDR3 protein is CASIQGNEQYF. In DNA, the CDR3 is TGTGCCAGCATCCAAGGGAACGAGCAGTACTTC.

The J gene is TRBJ2-3, the V gene TRBV27; D perhaps matches TRBD2 (7 bases). Germline V CDR1 and CDR2: MNHEY, SMNVEV (reference sequence). V was clipped by 8 bases and J by 0 bases, with 15 bases between them. The CDR3 has 15 amino acids. The CDR3 region has the DNA TGTGCCAGCGCGGCGGGGGCCCTTAGCACAGATACGCAGTATTTT. It codes for CASAAGALSTDTQYF.

The chain uses TRBV3-1 (or the pseudogene TRBV3-2) and TRBJ2-7; D unclear. Trimming left V 0 bases short and J 2 bases short, with 11 bases between. Germline lookup yields CDR1 LGHDT and CDR2 YNNKEL (reference sequence). This CDR3 comprises 15 residues. CDR3 coding DNA: TGTGCCAGCAGCCAAGATAGCCACGATACCTACGAGCAGTACTTC. This encodes CASSQDSHDTYEQYF.

This rearrangement joins TRBV29-1 to TRBJ1-2; D ambiguous. From germline, CDR1 is SQVTM and CDR2 ANQGSEA. The CDR3 is 8 amino acids. The V gene lost 8 bases and the J gene lost 8 bases, with 6 bases spanning the gap. Here the CDR3 reads CSTGGYTF. Written as DNA, the CDR3 is TGCAGCACGGGGGGCTACACCTTC.

The V gene is TRBV7-8, the J gene TRBJ1-4; maybe TRBD1 (6 bases). V shed 6 bases and J shed 0 bases, with 17 bases lying between them. The CDR3 is made up of 17 amino acids. Germline V gene lookup returns CDR1 SGHVS and CDR2 FQNEAQ. The CDR3 here is CASRRGGGMATNEKLFF. CDR3 DNA: TGTGCCAGCAGGAGAGGGGGTGGTATGGCAACTAATGAAAAACTGTTTTTT.

The V call is TRBV6-2 or TRBV6-3, the J call TRBJ1-2; 7 bases align to TRBD1. J lost 2 bases, V lost 6 bases, and 15 bases had no gene match. The V gene's germline CDR1 is MNHEY and CDR2 SVGEGT. The CDR3 has 17 amino acids. The CDR3 loop reads CASRPTGQLLANYGYTF. In DNA, the CDR3 is TGTGCCAGCAGACCTACGGGACAGCTACTCGCGAACTATGGCTACACCTTC.

The chain recombines TRBV4-2 with TRBJ2-2; no firm D call. The CDR3 length is 18 residues. Between the trimmed V and J ends, which lost 1 base and 3 bases, there was a span of 18 bases. The germline gives CDR1 LGHNA, CDR2 YNFKEQ. CDR3 sequence reads: CASSQGSSGPSDTGELFF. CDR3 DNA sequence: TGTGCCAGCAGCCAAGGATCTTCTGGACCGTCGGACACCGGGGAGCTGTTTTTT.

The chain combines TRBV5-1 with TRBJ1-5; D is perhaps TRBD1 (5 bases). The V end lost 0 bases, the J end lost 2 bases, and 9 bases lay between the germline ends. This CDR3 has 15 residues. CDR1 and CDR2 (germline): SGHRS, YFSETQ. CDR3 in amino acids: CASSLGGTGNQPQHF. Written as DNA, the CDR3 is TGCGCCAGCAGCTTGGGAGGGACGGGCAATCAGCCCCAGCATTTT.

This rearrangement joins TRBV27 to TRBJ1-6; 8 bases match TRBD1. Trimming took 4 bases from V and 6 from J; bases not matched to a gene: 11. CDR1 and CDR2 from the germline V gene are MNHEY and SMNVEV (reference sequence). This CDR3 is 17 amino acids long. The CDR3 region has the DNA TGTGCCAGCAGTTCGATTTTCGGGACAGGACTTAATTCACCCCTCCACTTT. Its protein product is CASSSIFGTGLNSPLHF.

J is TRBJ1-2 and V is TRBV7-9; D remains unclear. The CDR3 runs 10 residues. The germline V gene encodes CDR1 SEHNR and CDR2 FQNEAQ (reference sequence). The germline V and J ends were trimmed by 5 bases and 13 bases, with 11 bases remaining between them. CDR3: CASSMILSTF. DNA of the CDR3: TGTGCCAGCAGCATGATCCTCAGCACCTTC. Full variable domain (missing parts from reference TRBV7-9 and TRBJ1-2): DTGVSQNPRHKITKRGQNVTFRCDPISEHNRLYWYRQTLGQGPEFLTYFQNEAQLEKSRLLSDRFSAERPKGSFSTLEIQRTEQGDSAMYLCASSMILSTFGSGTRLTVV.

V usage is TRBV6-2 or TRBV6-3 and J usage is TRBJ2-1, with D unclear. CDR1 is MNHEY and CDR2 is SVGEGT in the germline V gene. This CDR3 is built from 18 residues. Trimming removed 4 bases at V and 0 bases at J, with 19 bases between. CDR3: CASSFGRSYSSSYNEQFF. CDR3 DNA sequence: TGTGCCAGCAGTTTTGGCAGGTCCTACTCGAGCTCCTACAATGAGCAGTTCTTC.

This clone was seen a single time. CDR3 region: CASSERGGGETQYF. For the CDR3, the DNA is TGTGCCAGCAGTGAACGGGGGGGCGGGGAGACCCAGTACTTC. This chain joins TRBV25-1 and TRBJ2-5; 8 bases map to TRBD2. Germline V gene lookup returns CDR1 MGHDK and CDR2 SYGVNS. The CDR3 has 14 amino acids. V trimming: 2 bases; J trimming: 5 bases; junction bases outside the gene matches: 4.